A selection of T cell receptor beta chains follows, all from one sample in a study of neurological immune-mediated disorders. TCRdb reprocessed the 5' RACE reads with MiXCR, giving one entry per CDR3 protein. Among about 62,000 distinct CDR3 sequences listed, 4.5% to 5.5% were seen once. The sequenced material came from PBMCs. The source of these receptors is a woman aged 45-60 years with multiple sclerosis. Each CDR3 is given with its conserved first and last residue. The D gene is left open where the match is weak. Part of the rows lack a size; the others show once, few, many or a class for expanded clones.

abundance: many; d_gene: .; v_gene: TRBV20-1; j_gene: TRBJ1-1; CDR3nt: TGCAGTGCTAGACTAAAACAGGGTATGAACACTGAAGCTTTCTTT; CDR3aa: CSARLKQGMNTEAFF
abundance: many; d_gene: .; v_gene: TRBV6-2/TRBV6-3; j_gene: TRBJ1-1; CDR3nt: TGTGCCAGCAGTTACTACGGGGAGTTGAACACTGAAGCTTTCTTT; CDR3aa: CASSYYGELNTEAFF
abundance: many; d_gene: .; v_gene: TRBV5-1; j_gene: TRBJ1-2; CDR3nt: TGCGCCAGCAGCTTGGACCCAGGCAGAGGCTACACCTTC; CDR3aa: CASSLDPGRGYTF
abundance: many; d_gene: .; v_gene: TRBV3-1; j_gene: TRBJ1-6; CDR3nt: TGTGCCAGCAGCCCTGGACAGAATTCACCCCTCAACTTT; CDR3aa: CASSPGQNSPLNF
abundance: many; d_gene: .; v_gene: TRBV20-1; j_gene: TRBJ1-1; CDR3nt: TGCAGTGCTAGAGTATTCTCGTTGGGGTATGAAGCTTTCTTT; CDR3aa: CSARVFSLGYEAFF
abundance: few; d_gene: .; v_gene: TRBV20-1; j_gene: TRBJ2-2; CDR3nt: TGCAGTGCTAGAGATGCAGTGGGGCCCACCGGGGAGCTGTTTTTT; CDR3aa: CSARDAVGPTGELFF
abundance: .; d_gene: .; v_gene: TRBV28; j_gene: TRBJ1-2; CDR3nt: TGTGCCAGCAGTCTTAATCGGCGGGCATGGACTGGCTACACCTTC; CDR3aa: CASSLNRRAWTGYTF
abundance: few; d_gene: .; v_gene: TRBV5-1; j_gene: TRBJ1-1; CDR3nt: TGCGCCAGCAGCACAGGCACCGGAGACACTGAAGCTTTCTTT; CDR3aa: CASSTGTGDTEAFF
abundance: few; d_gene: .; v_gene: TRBV7-9; j_gene: TRBJ2-7; CDR3nt: TGTGCCAGCAGCTTATTGGGGATAGCCGAGCAGTACTTC; CDR3aa: CASSLLGIAEQYF
abundance: many; d_gene: .; v_gene: TRBV20-1; j_gene: TRBJ2-5; CDR3nt: TGCAGTGCTAGCCCGGGAGAGACCCAGTACTTC; CDR3aa: CSASPGETQYF
abundance: many; d_gene: .; v_gene: TRBV4-1; j_gene: TRBJ1-4; CDR3nt: TGCGCCAGCAGCCTGGGAAGTAATGAAAAACTGTTTTTT; CDR3aa: CASSLGSNEKLFF
abundance: few; d_gene: TRBD1; v_gene: TRBV7-2; j_gene: TRBJ1-1; CDR3nt: TGTGCCAGCAGCCCTGCACAGGGGGCGACTGAAGCTTTCTTT; CDR3aa: CASSPAQGATEAFF
abundance: .; d_gene: TRBD1; v_gene: TRBV7-9; j_gene: TRBJ1-5; CDR3nt: TGTGCCAGCAGCTTAGAGGGGGCAGATCAGCCCCAGCATTTT; CDR3aa: CASSLEGADQPQHF
abundance: many; d_gene: .; v_gene: TRBV14; j_gene: TRBJ2-7; CDR3nt: TGTGCCAGCAGCCCGGGGGGACAGCTCTCCTACGAGCAGTACTTC; CDR3aa: CASSPGGQLSYEQYF
abundance: many; d_gene: .; v_gene: TRBV18; j_gene: TRBJ2-1; CDR3nt: TGTGCCAGCTCACCGAAGGGAAACAATGAGCAGTTCTTC; CDR3aa: CASSPKGNNEQFF
abundance: few; d_gene: .; v_gene: TRBV2; j_gene: TRBJ2-2; CDR3nt: TGTGCCAGCAGTGAACAGGGGATCTGGAACACCGGGGAGCTGTTTTTT; CDR3aa: CASSEQGIWNTGELFF
abundance: many; d_gene: .; v_gene: TRBV4-2; j_gene: TRBJ1-2; CDR3nt: TGTGCCAGCAGCCAAGATGTAGTTTCCTATGGCTACACCTTC; CDR3aa: CASSQDVVSYGYTF
abundance: many; d_gene: .; v_gene: TRBV10-3; j_gene: TRBJ2-3; CDR3nt: TGTGCCATCAGTGAGGCGGCACAGTTCACAGATACGCAGTATTTT; CDR3aa: CAISEAAQFTDTQYF
abundance: many; d_gene: TRBD1; v_gene: TRBV2; j_gene: TRBJ2-3; CDR3nt: TGTGCCAGCTCGGCGGGACAGGGCACAGATACGCAGTATTTT; CDR3aa: CASSAGQGTDTQYF
abundance: many; d_gene: TRBD1; v_gene: TRBV12-3/TRBV12-4; j_gene: TRBJ2-1; CDR3nt: TGTGCCAGTAGGACAGGGGTCTACAATGAGCAGTTCTTC; CDR3aa: CASRTGVYNEQFF
abundance: many; d_gene: .; v_gene: TRBV20-1; j_gene: TRBJ2-7; CDR3nt: TGCAGTGCTAGGATCTTGGCTAAACTAGGACGGTACGAGCAGTACTTC; CDR3aa: CSARILAKLGRYEQYF
abundance: many; d_gene: .; v_gene: TRBV5-5; j_gene: TRBJ2-7; CDR3nt: TGTGCCAGCAGCTTGGACAGCCAGTCTACCGAGCAGTACTTC; CDR3aa: CASSLDSQSTEQYF
abundance: many; d_gene: TRBD2; v_gene: TRBV4-3; j_gene: TRBJ2-3; CDR3nt: TGCGCCAGCAGCGGAAGAATAGCGGGGGGTCGTCTAGATACGCAGTATTTT; CDR3aa: CASSGRIAGGRLDTQYF
abundance: many; d_gene: .; v_gene: TRBV5-1; j_gene: TRBJ2-1; CDR3nt: TGCGCCAGCAGTTGGACAGACAATGAGCAGTTCTTC; CDR3aa: CASSWTDNEQFF
abundance: many; d_gene: .; v_gene: TRBV20-1; j_gene: TRBJ1-3; CDR3nt: TGCAGTGCCCCAGGGAGAGTATCCTCTGGAAACACCATATATTTT; CDR3aa: CSAPGRVSSGNTIYF
abundance: .; d_gene: TRBD2; v_gene: TRBV20-1; j_gene: TRBJ2-7; CDR3nt: TGCAGTGCTGGAATTCAGGGTCGGGGGGACGAGCAGTACTTC; CDR3aa: CSAGIQGRGDEQYF
abundance: .; d_gene: .; v_gene: TRBV7-9; j_gene: TRBJ2-3; CDR3nt: TGTGCCAGCAGCTCTCGTCGAGATACGCAGTATTTT; CDR3aa: CASSSRRDTQYF
abundance: many; d_gene: .; v_gene: TRBV15; j_gene: TRBJ2-1; CDR3nt: TGTGCCACCCGGGACCCTATGGGGGATGAGCAGTTCTTC; CDR3aa: CATRDPMGDEQFF